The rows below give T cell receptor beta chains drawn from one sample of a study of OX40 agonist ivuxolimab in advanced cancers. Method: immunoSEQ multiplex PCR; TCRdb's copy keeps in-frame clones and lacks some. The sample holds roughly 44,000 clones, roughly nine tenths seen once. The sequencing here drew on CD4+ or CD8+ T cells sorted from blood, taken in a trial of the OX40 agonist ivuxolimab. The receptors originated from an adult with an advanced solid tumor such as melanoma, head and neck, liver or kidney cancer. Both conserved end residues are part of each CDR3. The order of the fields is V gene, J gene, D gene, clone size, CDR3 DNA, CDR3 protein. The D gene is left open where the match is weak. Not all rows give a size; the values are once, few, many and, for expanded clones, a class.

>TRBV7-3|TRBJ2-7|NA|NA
TGTGCCAGCAGCTTAGGCGAGGGGGGCTACGAGCAGTACTTC
CASSLGEGGYEQYF
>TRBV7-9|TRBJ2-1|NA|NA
TGTGCCAGCAGCTTACGGTGGGGTGAGCAGTTCTTC
CASSLRWGEQFF
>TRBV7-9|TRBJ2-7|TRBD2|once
TGTGCCAGCAGTCCCGCGGGGGGGCGCTACGAGCAGTACTTC
CASSPAGGRYEQYF
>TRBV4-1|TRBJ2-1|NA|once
TGCGCCAGCAGCCAAGGAAGGGGCAATGAGCAGTTCTTC
CASSQGRGNEQFF
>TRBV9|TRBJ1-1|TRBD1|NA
TGTGCCAGCAGCTTGGGACAGGGCGGGAACACTGAAGCTTTCTTT
CASSLGQGGNTEAFF
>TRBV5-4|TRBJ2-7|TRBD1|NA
TGTGCCAGCAGCGGACCGACAGGGCGCGACGAGCAGTACTTC
CASSGPTGRDEQYF
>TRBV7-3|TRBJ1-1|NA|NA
TGTGCCAGCAGCTTAACGGGACGGAATGAAGCTTTCTTT
CASSLTGRNEAFF
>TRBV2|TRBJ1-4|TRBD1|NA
TGTGCCAGCAGTGGAATTGGGACAGCTAATGAAAAACTGTTTTTT
CASSGIGTANEKLFF
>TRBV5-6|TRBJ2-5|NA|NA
TGTGCCAGCAGCTTGGCCCCGTACCAAGAGACCCAGTACTTC
CASSLAPYQETQYF
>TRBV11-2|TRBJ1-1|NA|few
TGTGCCAGCAGCTTAGATACCCGGGGTCTCTCGAACACTGAAGCTTTCTTT
CASSLDTRGLSNTEAFF
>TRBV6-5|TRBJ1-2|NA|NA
TGTGCCAGCAGTTACTCCTCAGGGGCAGATGGCTACACCTTC
CASSYSSGADGYTF
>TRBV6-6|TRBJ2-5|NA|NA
TGTGCCAGCAGTGGGGCGGGGCAAGAGACCCAGTACTTC
CASSGAGQETQYF
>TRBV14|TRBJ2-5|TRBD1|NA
TGTGCCAGCAGCCAAGATAGAGGACAGGGGGCTGGAGAGACCCAGTACTTC
CASSQDRGQGAGETQYF
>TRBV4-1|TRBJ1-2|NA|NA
TGCGCCAGCAGCCAGGGGGTGGACAGATTTTATGGCTACACCTTC
CASSQGVDRFYGYTF
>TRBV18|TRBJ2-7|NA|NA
TGTGCCAGCTCACCGCAGACAGAGAGCTACGAGCAGTACTTC
CASSPQTESYEQYF
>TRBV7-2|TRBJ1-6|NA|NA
TGTGCCAGCAGCTTAGACAGGGTGGGGTATTCACCCCTCCACTTT
CASSLDRVGYSPLHF
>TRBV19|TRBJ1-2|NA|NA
TGTGCCAGTAGCCACCCCGGACAGTTAAACTATGGCTACACCTTC
CASSHPGQLNYGYTF
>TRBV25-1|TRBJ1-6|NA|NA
TGTGCCAGCAGTGAATCTTATGATAATTCACCCCTCCACTTT
CASSESYDNSPLHF
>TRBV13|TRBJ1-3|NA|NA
TGTGCCAGCAGCCCCTTACAGGGAGATGGAAACACCATATATTTT
CASSPLQGDGNTIYF
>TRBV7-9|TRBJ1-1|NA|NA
TGTGCCAGCATTTCCCTTGGGGGCACGAACACTGAAGCTTTCTTT
CASISLGGTNTEAFF
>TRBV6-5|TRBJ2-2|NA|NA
TGTGCCAGCAGTTACTCGGAGGGGGAGCTGTTTTTT
CASSYSEGELFF
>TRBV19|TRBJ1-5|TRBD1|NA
TGTGCCAGTAGTATAGATCAGGGGGGCGATGACAATCAGCCCCAGCATTTT
CASSIDQGGDDNQPQHF
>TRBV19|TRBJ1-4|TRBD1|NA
TGTGCCACCCTCGGACAGGTGGTTGAAAAACTGTTTTTT
CATLGQVVEKLFF
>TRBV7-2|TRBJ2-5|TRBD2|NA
TGTGCCAGCAGCTTAGGGACTAGCTCTGGGCAAGAGACCCAGTACTTC
CASSLGTSSGQETQYF
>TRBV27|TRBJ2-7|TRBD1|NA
TGTGCCACCAAGACCGGGACAGAGACCTACGAGCAGTACTTC
CATKTGTETYEQYF
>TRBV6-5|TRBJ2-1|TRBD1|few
TGTGCCAGCAGTCCCGGGACAGGACCCGAGCAGTTCTTC
CASSPGTGPEQFF
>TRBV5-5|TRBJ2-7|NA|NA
TGTGCCAGCAGCTTGGCCTACGAGCAGTACTTC
CASSLAYEQYF
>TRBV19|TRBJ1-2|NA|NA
TGTGCCAGTAGTATCCAGACCTACTATGGCTACACCTTC
CASSIQTYYGYTF
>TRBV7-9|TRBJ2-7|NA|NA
TGTGCCAGCAGCCTGGTGGGGGCCGGAAGCCACGAGCAGTACTTC
CASSLVGAGSHEQYF
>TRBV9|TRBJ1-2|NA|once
TGTGCCAGCAGCCCCGGGGGGGATGGCTACACCTTC
CASSPGGDGYTF
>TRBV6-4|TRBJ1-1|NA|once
TGTGCCAGCACGGCAGGGCGAAACCTGAACACTGAAGCTTTCTTT
CASTAGRNLNTEAFF
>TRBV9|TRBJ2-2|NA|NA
TGTGCCAGCACCCCGGGGCTACAGGGCACCGGGGAGCTGTTTTTT
CASTPGLQGTGELFF
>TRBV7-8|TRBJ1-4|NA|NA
TGTGCCAGCAGCCCATGGGGAGGGGGTGGTGAAAAACTGTTTTTT
CASSPWGGGGEKLFF
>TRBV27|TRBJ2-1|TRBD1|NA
TGTGCCAGCAGTTTGGCCGGGACAGGGGGCAACGAGCAGTTCTTC
CASSLAGTGGNEQFF
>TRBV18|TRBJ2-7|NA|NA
TGTGCCAGCTCACCAGGCGGGACCGACGAGCAGTACTTC
CASSPGGTDEQYF
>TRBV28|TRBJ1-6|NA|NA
TGTGCCAGCATGTCAGCTGATGGGGATTCACCCCTCCACTTT
CASMSADGDSPLHF
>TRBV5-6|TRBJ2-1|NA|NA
TGTGCCAGCAGCTTGGGGCCCAATGAGCAGTTCTTC
CASSLGPNEQFF
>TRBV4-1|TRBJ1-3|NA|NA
TGCGCCAGCAGCCTCGGGAGCTCTGGAAACACCATATATTTT
CASSLGSSGNTIYF
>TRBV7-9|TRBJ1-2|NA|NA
TGTGCCAGCACCCCGGGGGAAGCCAACTATGGCTACACCTTC
CASTPGEANYGYTF
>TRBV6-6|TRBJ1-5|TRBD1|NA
TGTGCCAGCAGCTGGACAGGGGACAATCAGCCCCAGCATTTT
CASSWTGDNQPQHF
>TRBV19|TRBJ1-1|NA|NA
TGTGCCAGTATTTCGGGGAACACTGAAGCTTTCTTT
CASISGNTEAFF
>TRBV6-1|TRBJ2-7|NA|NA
TGTGCCAGCAGTGAATTTCAGGGCTACCGACCCTACGAGCAGTACTTC
CASSEFQGYRPYEQYF